The 19 T cell receptor beta chains in this list originate from one sample, sequenced in a study of blood T cell repertoires in COVID-19. The protocol was immunoSEQ multiplex PCR, while the TCRdb copy is restricted to in-frame clones and leaves out a portion. The data show a few hundred thousand clones, around 81% seen once. The specimen was peripheral blood. Receptor source: a young man who had recovered from COVID-19.

The chain recombines TRBV5-1 with TRBJ2-5; no clear D gene. Germline CDR1 SGHRS, CDR2 YFSETQ. Trimming left V 4 bases short and J 4 bases short, with 8 bases between. The CDR3 runs to 12 residues. CDR3 bases: TGCGCCAGCAGCCGACTGCGAGAGACCCAGTACTTC. This translates into CASSRLRETQYF.

The rearrangement uses TRBV2 and TRBJ2-7; 7 bases match TRBD2. This CDR3 region has 14 residues. V lost 5 bases and J lost 5; bases outside the gene matches: 9. Germline V lookup: CDR1 SNHLY, CDR2 FYNNEI. In DNA, the CDR3 is TGTGCCAGCAGTCTGATGGTTCGGGGGGACGAGCAGTACGTC. This codes for CASSLMVRGDEQYV.

V usage is TRBV19 and J usage is TRBJ1-5; D gene ambiguous. The ends were cut back, 7 bases at V and 2 bases at J, with 15 bases in the middle. From germline, CDR1 is LNHDA and CDR2 SQIVND (reference sequence). The CDR3 spans 15 residues. CDR3 DNA sequence: TGTGCCAGTACCCCGACATCCGACGGCAATCAGCCCCAGCATTTT. Translation: CASTPTSDGNQPQHF. The entire variable domain, with the rest obtained from reference TRBV19 and TRBJ1-5, is as follows: DGGITQSPKYLFRKEGQNVTLSCEQNLNHDAMYWYRQDPGQGLRLIYYSQIVNDFQKGDIAEGYSVSREKKESFPLTVTSAQKNPTAFYLCASTPTSDGNQPQHFGDGTRLSIL.

The chain joins TRBV7-9 to TRBJ1-2; perhaps TRBD1 as D (6 bases). The CDR3 is 15 residues long. V was pared by 5 bases and J by 4 bases, with 17 bases between. CDR1 and CDR2 (germline): SEHNR, FQNEAQ (reference sequence). CDR3 sequence: CASSRASGVLYGYTF. The CDR3, as DNA: TGTGCCAGCAGCAGAGCTTCAGGGGTGCTCTATGGCTACACCTTC. The full variable domain, completed using reference TRBV7-9 and TRBJ1-2, is DTGVSQNPRHKITKRGQNVTFRCDPISEHNRLYWYRQTLGQGPEFLTYFQNEAQLEKSRLLSDRFSAERPKGSFSTLEIQRTEQGDSAMYLCASSRASGVLYGYTFGSGTRLTVV.

This clone was picked up one time. The gene calls are TRBV6-4 and TRBJ2-1; TRBD2 matches at 16 bases. Germline CDR1 reads MRHNA; CDR2 reads SNTAGT. The CDR3 contains 16 residues. V trimming: 6 bases; J trimming: 6 bases; junction bases outside the gene matches: 5. The CDR3 reads CASSVGTSGGANEQFF. CDR3 nucleotides: TGTGCCAGCAGCGTTGGGACTAGCGGGGGGGCCAATGAGCAGTTCTTC.

The chain combines TRBV5-1 with TRBJ2-3; 8 bases map to TRBD2. This CDR3 has 14 amino acids. V lost 4 bases to trimming and J lost 1 base; unmatched junction nucleotides: 2. CDR1 and CDR2 (germline): SGHRS, YFSETQ. CDR3 amino acids: CASSLGLGTDTQYF. CDR3 nucleotides: TGCGCCAGCAGCCTGGGACTAGGCACAGATACGCAGTATTTT. Filled out from reference TRBV5-1 and TRBJ2-3, the complete variable domain reads KAGVTQTPRYLIKTRGQQVTLSCSPISGHRSVSWYQQTPGQGLQFLFEYFSETQRNKGNFPGRFSGRQFSNSRSEMNVSTLELGDSALYLCASSLGLGTDTQYFGPGTRLTVL.

This clone was seen a few times. This specimen includes other DNA sequences encoding the same CDR3. The J gene is TRBJ2-1, the V gene TRBV5-1; 7 bases line up with TRBD2. The V gene's germline CDR1 is SGHRS and CDR2 YFSETQ. Trimming at V came to 0 bases and at J to 0 bases, leaving 3 bases not matched to a gene. This CDR3 is built from 16 residues. The CDR3 DNA reads as TGCGCCAGCAGCTTGGGAGGCGGGAGCTCCTACAATGAGCAGTTCTTC. Encoded protein: CASSLGGGSSYNEQFF.

In this sample, this clone turned up a few times. The sample has other DNA sequences that encode this CDR3 too. The chain combines TRBV27 with TRBJ2-1; D gene ambiguous. Trimming took off 3 bases at V and 3 bases at J, with 6 bases between the two ends. CDR3 length: 13 residues. CDR1 and CDR2 (germline): MNHEY, SMNVEV (reference sequence). The CDR3 is CASSLAGYNEQFF. DNA for the CDR3: TGTGCCAGCAGTTTGGCTGGCTACAATGAGCAGTTCTTC.

The chain recombines TRBV6-5 with TRBJ1-4; D possibly corresponds to TRBD1 (6 bases). Per germline, CDR1 MNHEY and CDR2 SVGAGI. This CDR3 has 13 residues. Trimming left V 8 bases short and J 7 bases short, with 14 bases between. The CDR3 reads CASGTGGREKLFF. The CDR3 DNA reads TGTGCCAGCGGTACCGGGGGGCGTGAAAAACTGTTTTTT.

In its sample, this clone was seen once. The chain has TRBV2 and TRBJ2-5, with TRBD2 matching 11 bases. The germline V gene has CDR1 SNHLY and CDR2 FYNNEI. The V segment lost 8 bases and the J segment 4 bases; nucleotides outside the gene matches: 3. CDR3 length: 13 amino acids. Here the CDR3 reads CASELAGGETQYF. CDR3 DNA sequence: TGTGCCAGCGAGCTAGCGGGGGGAGAGACCCAGTACTTC. Full variable domain (outside the CDR3, taken from reference TRBV2 and TRBJ2-5): EPEVTQTPSHQVTQMGQEVILRCVPISNHLYFYWYRQILGQKVEFLVSFYNNEISEKSEIFDDQFSVERPDGSNFTLKIRSTKLEDSAMYFCASELAGGETQYFGPGTRLLVL.

The V gene is TRBV2, the J gene TRBJ2-6, with a weak D call TRBD2 (6 bases). Germline CDR1 and CDR2: SNHLY and FYNNEI. CDR3 length equals 15 residues. The V gene lost 7 bases and the J gene lost 2 bases, with 12 bases spanning the gap. The CDR3 reads CASIRGKTGANVLTF. The CDR3 coding sequence is TGTGCCAGCATACGGGGGAAAACTGGGGCCAACGTCCTGACTTTC.

The chain is built from TRBV5-8 and TRBJ1-2, with a weak D call TRBD1 (5 bases). The V and J ends lost 1 base and 4 bases respectively, with 11 bases between them. The CDR3 sequence is 14 residues long. From germline, CDR1 is SGHTS and CDR2 YDEGEE. In DNA form, the CDR3 reads TGTGCCAGCAGCTTGATGGGACTAACCTATGGCTACACCTTC. Translated, it gives CASSLMGLTYGYTF.

This clone was observed once. This chain connects TRBV27 to TRBJ1-2, with D possibly TRBD1 on 6 matching bases. The CDR3 sequence is 13 residues long. Germline V CDR1 and CDR2: MNHEY, SMNVEV (reference sequence). Trimming pared 5 bases from V and 6 bases from J, leaving 13 bases between. The CDR3: CASSRWTANGYTF. The CDR3 nucleotides are TGTGCCAGCAGTAGGTGGACAGCCAATGGCTACACCTTC.

This clone was found once. The chain combines TRBV3-1 (or the pseudogene TRBV3-2) with TRBJ2-1; TRBD2 matches at 8 bases. Germline assignment: CDR1 LGHDT and CDR2 YNNKEL (reference sequence). V lost 2 bases, J lost 5 bases, and 5 bases stayed unmatched. CDR3 length: 15 amino acids. The CDR3 spells CASSQYTGGDNEQFF. The DNA of the CDR3 is TGTGCCAGCAGCCAATATACGGGGGGGGACAATGAGCAGTTCTTC.

This chain connects TRBV12-5 to TRBJ1-2; D possibly corresponds to TRBD1 (5 bases). Germline values: CDR1 LGHNT, CDR2 FRNRAP. This CDR3 has 12 amino acids. The ends were cut back, 3 bases at V and 3 bases at J, with 5 bases in the middle. CDR3 amino acids: CASGLGDYGYTF. In DNA form, the CDR3 reads TGTGCTAGTGGTTTAGGGGACTATGGCTACACCTTC.

The rearrangement uses TRBV7-8 and TRBJ1-2; 7 bases match TRBD1. Trimming took 4 bases from V and 6 from J; bases not matched to a gene: 2. The germline V gene encodes CDR1 SGHVS and CDR2 FQNEAQ. The CDR3 is 12 amino acids. CDR3 DNA: TGTGCCAGCAGCTCGACAGGGCATGGCTACACCTTC. The encoded protein is CASSSTGHGYTF.

This clone has just one count. This CDR3 reads CASSQDAGRKTTEAFF. The CDR3 nucleotides read TGTGCCAGCAGCCAAGACGCGGGCCGAAAAACCACTGAAGCTTTCTTT. The chain uses TRBV4-2 and TRBJ1-1; D call uncertain. Germline V CDR1 and CDR2: LGHNA, YNFKEQ. V gave up 0 bases and J gave up 4 bases, with 15 bases separating them. CDR3 size: 16 residues.

A few counts support this clone. The rearrangement links TRBV6-1 to TRBJ2-1; TRBD2 matches at 10 bases. V shed 0 bases, J shed 6 bases, and the junction held 2 bases outside the gene matches. Germline V lookup: CDR1 MNHNS, CDR2 SASEGT. The CDR3 loop spans 15 amino acids. The CDR3 coding sequence is TGTGCCAGCAGTGAAGCAGCGGGGGGGCCCAATGAGCAGTTCTTC. This translates into CASSEAAGGPNEQFF.

V gene TRBV3-1 (or the pseudogene TRBV3-2) combines with J gene TRBJ1-1, with D maybe TRBD1 (6 bases). The CDR3 runs to 12 residues. CDR1 and CDR2 from the germline V gene are LGHDT and YNNKEL (reference sequence). Trimming pared 4 bases from V and 6 bases from J, leaving 9 bases between. The CDR3 loop is CASSREGAEAFF. The CDR3 DNA sequence: TGTGCCAGCAGCCGTGAGGGGGCTGAAGCTTTCTTT.